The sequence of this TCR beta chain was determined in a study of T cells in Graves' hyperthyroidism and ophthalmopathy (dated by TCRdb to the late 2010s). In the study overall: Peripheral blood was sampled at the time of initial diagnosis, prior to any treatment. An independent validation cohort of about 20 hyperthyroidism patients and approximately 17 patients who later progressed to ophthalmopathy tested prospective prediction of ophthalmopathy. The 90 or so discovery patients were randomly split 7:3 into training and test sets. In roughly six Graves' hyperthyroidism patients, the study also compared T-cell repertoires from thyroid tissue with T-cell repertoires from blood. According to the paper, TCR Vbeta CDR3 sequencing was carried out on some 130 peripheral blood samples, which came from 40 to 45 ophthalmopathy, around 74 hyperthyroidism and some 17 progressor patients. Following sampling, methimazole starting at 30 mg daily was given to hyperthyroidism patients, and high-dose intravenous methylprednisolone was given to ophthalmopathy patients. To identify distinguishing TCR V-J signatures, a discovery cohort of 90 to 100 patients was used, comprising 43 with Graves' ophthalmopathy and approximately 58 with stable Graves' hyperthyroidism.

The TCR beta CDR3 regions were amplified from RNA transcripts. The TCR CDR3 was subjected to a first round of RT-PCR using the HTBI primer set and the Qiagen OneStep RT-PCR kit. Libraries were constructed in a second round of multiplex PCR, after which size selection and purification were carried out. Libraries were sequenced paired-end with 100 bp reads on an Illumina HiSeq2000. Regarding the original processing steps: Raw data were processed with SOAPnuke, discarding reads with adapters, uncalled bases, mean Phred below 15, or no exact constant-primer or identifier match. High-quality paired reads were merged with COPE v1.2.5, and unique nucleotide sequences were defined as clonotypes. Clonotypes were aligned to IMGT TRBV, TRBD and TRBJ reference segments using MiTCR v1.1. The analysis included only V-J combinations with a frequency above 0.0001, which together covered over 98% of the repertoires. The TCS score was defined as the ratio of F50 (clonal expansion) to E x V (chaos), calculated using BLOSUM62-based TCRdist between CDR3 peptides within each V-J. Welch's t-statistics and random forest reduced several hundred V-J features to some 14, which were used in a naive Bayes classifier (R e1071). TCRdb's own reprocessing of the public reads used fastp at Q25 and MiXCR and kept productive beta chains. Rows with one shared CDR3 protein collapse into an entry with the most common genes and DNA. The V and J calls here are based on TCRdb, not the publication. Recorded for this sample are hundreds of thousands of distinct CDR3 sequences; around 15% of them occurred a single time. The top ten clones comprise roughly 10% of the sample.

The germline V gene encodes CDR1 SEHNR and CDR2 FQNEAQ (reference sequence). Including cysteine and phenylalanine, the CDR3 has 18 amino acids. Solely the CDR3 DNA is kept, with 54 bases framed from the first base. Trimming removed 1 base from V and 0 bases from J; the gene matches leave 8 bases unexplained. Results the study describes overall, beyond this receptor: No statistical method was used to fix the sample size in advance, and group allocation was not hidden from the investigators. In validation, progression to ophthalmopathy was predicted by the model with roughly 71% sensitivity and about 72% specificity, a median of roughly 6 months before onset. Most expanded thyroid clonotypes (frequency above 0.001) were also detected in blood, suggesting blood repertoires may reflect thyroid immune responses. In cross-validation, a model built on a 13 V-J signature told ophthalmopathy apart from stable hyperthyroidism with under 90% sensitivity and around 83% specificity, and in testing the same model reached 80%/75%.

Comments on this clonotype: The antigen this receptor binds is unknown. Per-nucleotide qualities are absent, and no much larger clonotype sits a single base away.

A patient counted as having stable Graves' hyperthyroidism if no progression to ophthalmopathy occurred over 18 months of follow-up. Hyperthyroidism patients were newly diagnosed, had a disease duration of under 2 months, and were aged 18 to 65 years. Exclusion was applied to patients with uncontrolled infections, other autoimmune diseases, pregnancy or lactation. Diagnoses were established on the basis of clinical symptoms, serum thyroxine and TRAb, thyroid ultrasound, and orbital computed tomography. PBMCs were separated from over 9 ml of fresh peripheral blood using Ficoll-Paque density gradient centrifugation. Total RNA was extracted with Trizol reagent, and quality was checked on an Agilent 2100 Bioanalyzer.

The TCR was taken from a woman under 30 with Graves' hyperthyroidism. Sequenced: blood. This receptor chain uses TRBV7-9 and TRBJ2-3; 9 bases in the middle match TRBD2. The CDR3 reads CASSLGGLALTSTDTQYF. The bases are TGTGCCAGCAGCTTAGGGGGACTAGCTCTAACGAGCACAGATACGCAGTATTTT.